This record concerns one TCR beta chain sequence. CDR3 size: 14 residues. CDR1 is LNHDA, CDR2 SQIVND, per germline (reference sequence). The trim removed 4 bases at V and 7 bases at J, leaving 6 bases unmatched. Per the original data handling: Using reference gene primer amplification, nucleated cell counts were estimated. Clones were sequenced by immunoSEQ multiplex PCR, and TCRdb holds only the in-frame ones, with some missing. The DNA gave D and trimming, while V, J and clone size come from that table. The sample records under 100,000 clones, roughly 90% being singletons. This sample was taken from a study of blood T cell repertoires in COVID-19. Background on the study: Samples taken during acute and convalescent COVID-19 were collected in the United States, Italy and Spain.

Sequencing used peripheral blood. The chain recombines TRBV19 with TRBJ1-4; the match to TRBD1 covers 7 bases. This sequence originates from a woman aged 65 to 85 with acute or convalescent COVID-19. The DNA for the CDR3 is TGTGCCAGTAGTACTGAGACAGGGTCTGAAAAACTGTTTTTT. As protein: CASSTETGSEKLFF.